This T cell receptor beta chain came from a study of T cell repertoires in cytomegalovirus infection. Turning to the study itself: Selected CMV epitopes included recently identified HLA-C-restricted ones as well as well-studied HLA-B-restricted ones. Signatures in public TCR beta sequences pointed to both CMV infection and matching HLA type.

TCRdb re-analysed the reads in MiXCR, keeping a single row per CDR3 protein. The table records approximately 770,000 distinct CDR3 sequences, roughly 29% of them present only once. This clonotype was found a few times. The antigen is not known. The CDR3 extends over 17 amino acids. Germline V CDR1 and CDR2: SGHDN, FVKESK. The V end lost 0 bases, the J end lost 1 base, and 15 bases lay between the germline ends. The study's findings and limits: Pooled public TCR beta family frequency picked out CMV carriers with the relevant HLA. Within the response measured ex vivo, HLA-C-restricted CMV-specific TCR beta clonotypes were dominant.

V is TRBV14 and J is TRBJ1-1; D might be TRBD1 (5 bases). This material consisted of cultured CD8+ T cells from PBMCs, taken from culture after CMV antigen stimulation. The TCR originated in a human donor in good health (CMV status not recorded). Some clones in this sample may be carry-over from other donors' samples. The CDR3 nucleotides read TGTGCCAGCAGCCAAGATCTAAGGCGGGACCCGAACACTGAAGCTTTCTTT. It is translated as CASSQDLRRDPNTEAFF.